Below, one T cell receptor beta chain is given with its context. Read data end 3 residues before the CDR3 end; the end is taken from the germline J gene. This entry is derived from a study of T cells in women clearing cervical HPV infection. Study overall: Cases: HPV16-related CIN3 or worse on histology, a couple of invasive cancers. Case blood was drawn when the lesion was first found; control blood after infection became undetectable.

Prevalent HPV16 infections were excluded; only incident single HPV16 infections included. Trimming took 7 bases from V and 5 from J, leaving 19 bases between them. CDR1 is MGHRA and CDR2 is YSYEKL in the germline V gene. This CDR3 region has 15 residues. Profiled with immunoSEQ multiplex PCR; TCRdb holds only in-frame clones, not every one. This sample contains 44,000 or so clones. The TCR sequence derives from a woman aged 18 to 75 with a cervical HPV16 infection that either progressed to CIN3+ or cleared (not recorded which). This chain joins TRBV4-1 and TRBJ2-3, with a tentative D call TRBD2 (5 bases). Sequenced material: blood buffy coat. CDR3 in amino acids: CASTPIRGFKDTQYF. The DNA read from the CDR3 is TGCGCCAGCACCCCGATACGAGGGTTCAAAGATACG.